This TCR beta chain was retrieved from a study of radiotherapy plus CTLA-4 blockade in lung cancer. Germline V gene lookup returns CDR1 SGHAT and CDR2 FQNNGV. V lost 1 base to trimming and J lost 5 bases, with 8 bases between them. There are 14 residues in the CDR3. Sequencing was performed with immunoSEQ multiplex PCR; in TCRdb, only in-frame clones are kept and a portion is missing. The sample holds fewer than 100,000 clones, 83% seen once. The chain uses TRBV11-2 and TRBJ1-4; the D gene is possibly TRBD1 (6 bases). This TCR was sampled from a human donor with non-small cell lung cancer who had stable disease on radiotherapy plus ipilimumab. This specimen consisted of peripheral blood, obtained from a patient treated with radiotherapy plus ipilimumab. The CDR3 protein is CASSLGTVNEKLFF. DNA of the CDR3: TGTGCCAGCAGCTTAGGGACAGTCAATGAAAAACTGTTTTTT.